The rows below give T cell receptor beta chains drawn from one sample of a study of metastatic and nonmetastatic thyroid tumors. TCRdb reassembled clones from the PCR reads with MiXCR. The sample includes about 24,000 clones, over 20% of them seen just once. The sequenced material came from blood. All receptors come from a male donor with papillary thyroid cancer or a benign thyroid nodule (not recorded which). Some clones in this sample may be carry-over from other donors' samples. Both conserved end residues are part of each CDR3. A D gene is named only where the DNA matches it firmly. For some rows the clone size is stated as once, few or many, or as a class when expanded; others skip it.

TRBV10-3	TRBJ2-7	-	many	TGTGCCATCAGTGATGCGACAGGCCCTGCGTCAAGCGAGCAGTACTTC	CAISDATGPASSEQYF
TRBV20-1	TRBJ1-2	-	many	TGCAGTGCTAGACCCGGAAACTATGGCTACACCTTC	CSARPGNYGYTF
TRBV28	TRBJ1-2	-	-	TGTGCCAGCAGTGTAGGGCTCACTTATGGCTACACCTTC	CASSVGLTYGYTF
TRBV18	TRBJ2-3	-	-	TGTGCCAGCTCACCATCGCCTGTCCCAGATACGCAGTATTTT	CASSPSPVPDTQYF
TRBV15	TRBJ2-5	-	-	TGTGCCACCAGCAGAGCCCTCGCCAGGGAGAGTGAGACCCAGTACTTC	CATSRALARESETQYF
TRBV3-1	TRBJ1-2	-	many	TGTGCCAGGTCCGATACAGGGAGGGCGGGCCACTATGGCTACACCTTC	CARSDTGRAGHYGYTF
TRBV2	TRBJ2-7	-	-	TGTGCCAGCAGATACTCCGGGACCTCCTGGGATGAGCAGTACTTC	CASRYSGTSWDEQYF
TRBV4-2	TRBJ2-3	-	many	TGTGCCAGCAGCCAAGACTGGGATACGCAGTATTTT	CASSQDWDTQYF
TRBV5-4	TRBJ2-4	TRBD2	-	TGTGCCAGCAGCCCGGGACTAGCGGGAGAGTCACTCTACTTC	CASSPGLAGESLYF
TRBV15	TRBJ2-1	-	many	TGTGCCACCAGCAGTAATCAGGGGCTTAGCGGAAGCTACAATGAGCAGTTCTTC	CATSSNQGLSGSYNEQFF
TRBV2	TRBJ1-1	-	few	TGTGCCAGCCCCAAACTGGCGGGAGGGAGCACTGAAGCTTTCTTT	CASPKLAGGSTEAFF
TRBV12-3/TRBV12-4	TRBJ1-1	TRBD1	medium-sized	TGTGCCAGCAGTTACCCTCCGGGACAGGGGGCGAACACTGAAGCTTTCTTT	CASSYPPGQGANTEAFF
TRBV20-1	TRBJ1-4	-	many	TGCAGTGCTAGAGTTTGGGGGGTGGAACTGTTTTTT	CSARVWGVELFF
TRBV28	TRBJ1-3	-	medium-sized	TGTGCCAGCACCCTAATTTCGGGGGCCGGCGACACCATATATTTT	CASTLISGAGDTIYF
TRBV6-4	TRBJ2-1	-	-	TGTGCCAGCGGTCGAGGGCCAGGATACAATGAGCAGTTCTTC	CASGRGPGYNEQFF
TRBV12-3/TRBV12-4	TRBJ1-6	-	medium-sized	TGTGCCAGCAGTTTTCATAGCGATAATTCACCCCTCCACTTT	CASSFHSDNSPLHF
TRBV19	TRBJ2-6	-	few	TGTGCCAGTAGTATCCCCGCTCTGTGTGTGGCCAACGTCCTGACTTTC	CASSIPALCVANVLTF
TRBV4-2	TRBJ2-6	-	-	TGTGCCAGCAGCCAAACCGACAACTCTGGGGCCAACGTCCTGACTTTC	CASSQTDNSGANVLTF